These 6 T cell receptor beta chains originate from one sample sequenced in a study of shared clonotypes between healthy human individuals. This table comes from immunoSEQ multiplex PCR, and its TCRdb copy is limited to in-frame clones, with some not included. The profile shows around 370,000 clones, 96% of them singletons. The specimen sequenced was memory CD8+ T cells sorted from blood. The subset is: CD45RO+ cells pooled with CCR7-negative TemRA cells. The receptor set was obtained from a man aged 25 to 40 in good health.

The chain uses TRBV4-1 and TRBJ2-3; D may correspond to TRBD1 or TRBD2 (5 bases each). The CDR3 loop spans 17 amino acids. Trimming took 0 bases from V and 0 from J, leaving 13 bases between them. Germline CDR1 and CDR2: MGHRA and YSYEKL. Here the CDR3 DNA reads TGCGCCAGCAGCCAAGACGGGGCGGGTATCAGCACAGATACGCAGTATTTT. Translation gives CASSQDGAGISTDTQYF.

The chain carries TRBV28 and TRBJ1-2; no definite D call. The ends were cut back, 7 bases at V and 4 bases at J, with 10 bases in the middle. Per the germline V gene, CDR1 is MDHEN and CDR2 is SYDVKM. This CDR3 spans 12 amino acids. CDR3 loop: CASISPIYGYTF. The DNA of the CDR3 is TGTGCCAGCATCAGCCCGATCTATGGCTACACCTTC.

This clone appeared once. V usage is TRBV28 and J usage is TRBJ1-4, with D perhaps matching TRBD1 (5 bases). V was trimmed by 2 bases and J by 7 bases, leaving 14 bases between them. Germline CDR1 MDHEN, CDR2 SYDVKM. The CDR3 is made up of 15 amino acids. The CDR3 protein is CASSLVVGRAEKLFF. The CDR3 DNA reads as TGTGCCAGCAGTTTAGTAGTGGGGCGGGCTGAAAAACTGTTTTTT.

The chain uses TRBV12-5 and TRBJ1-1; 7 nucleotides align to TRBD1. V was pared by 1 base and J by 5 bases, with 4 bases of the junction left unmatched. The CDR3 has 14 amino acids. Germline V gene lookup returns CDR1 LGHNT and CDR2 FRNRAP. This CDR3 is CASGLGQGGTEAFF. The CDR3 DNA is TGTGCTAGTGGTTTGGGACAGGGAGGGACTGAAGCTTTCTTT.

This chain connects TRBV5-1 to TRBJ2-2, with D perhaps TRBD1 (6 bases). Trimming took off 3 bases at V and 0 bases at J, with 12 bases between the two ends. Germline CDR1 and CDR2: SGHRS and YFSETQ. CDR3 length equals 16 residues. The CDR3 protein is CASSSPDRPNTGELFF. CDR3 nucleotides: TGCGCCAGCAGCTCTCCGGACAGACCGAACACCGGGGAGCTGTTTTTT.

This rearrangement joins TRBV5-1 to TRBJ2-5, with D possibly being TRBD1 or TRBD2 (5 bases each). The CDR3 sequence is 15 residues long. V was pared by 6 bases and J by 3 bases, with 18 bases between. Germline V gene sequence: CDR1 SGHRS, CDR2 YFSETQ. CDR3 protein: CASTSQGANEETQYF. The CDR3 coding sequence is TGCGCCAGCACCTCCCAGGGAGCGAATGAAGAGACCCAGTACTTC.